These 7 T cell receptor beta chains share one sample of origin, sequenced in a study of T cells in Graves' hyperthyroidism and ophthalmopathy. TCR beta CDR3 regions were amplified from RNA transcripts. The HTBI set primed first-round TCR CDR3 RT-PCR. TCRdb reanalysed the multiplex PCR reads using MiXCR and keeps one entry per CDR3 protein. The sample records over 500,000 distinct CDR3 sequences, 14% being singletons. Sequencing was performed on blood. The source is a middle-aged woman with Graves' hyperthyroidism.

This clonotype came up many times. V usage is TRBV28 and J usage is TRBJ1-5; 9 bases map to TRBD1. This CDR3 comprises 15 residues. Germline V gene data show CDR1 as MDHEN and CDR2 as SYDVKM. V was pared by 6 bases and J by 4 bases, with 7 bases of the junction left unmatched. The CDR3 loop reads CASRSGTGQNQPQHF. The CDR3 nucleotides are TGTGCCAGCAGATCCGGGACAGGGCAGAATCAGCCCCAGCATTTT.

This clonotype occurred a few times. The V gene is TRBV9, the J gene TRBJ1-2; D not resolved. In germline, CDR1 is SGDLS, CDR2 YYNGEE. This CDR3 contains 15 residues. Trimming pared 0 bases from V and 4 bases from J, leaving 13 bases between. For the CDR3, the DNA is TGTGCCAGCAGCGTAGAGGGAAACCCTGGCTATGGCTACACCTTC. It is translated as CASSVEGNPGYGYTF.

The gene calls are TRBV10-3 and TRBJ1-4; maybe TRBD1 (5 bases). This CDR3 is 15 amino acids long. Deletions cut 3 bases from V and 8 bases from J, with 16 bases between. Germline V gene sequence: CDR1 ENHRY, CDR2 SYGVKD. The CDR3 protein is CAISDKGKEGEKLFF. CDR3 nucleotide sequence: TGTGCCATCAGTGATAAGGGGAAGGAGGGGGAAAAACTGTTTTTT.

V usage is TRBV20-1 and J usage is TRBJ1-5, with D hard to call. V was shortened by 7 bases and J by 2 bases, with 9 bases between the two germline ends. The CDR3 sequence is 12 residues long. Germline CDR1 DFQATT, CDR2 SNEGSKA (reference sequence). CDR3 coding DNA: TGCAGTGGCCGACTCGGCAATCAGCCCCAGCATTTT. Translation gives CSGRLGNQPQHF.

Notes on this clonotype: It may be a read error: a sequence one base away is much more abundant. J is TRBJ2-5 and V is TRBV29-1; 8 bases fit TRBD1. V trimming: 7 bases; J trimming: 0 bases; junction bases outside the gene matches: 7. The CDR3 has 14 residues. Germline CDR1 reads SQVTM; CDR2 reads ANQGSEA. The CDR3 here is CSAGQGADQETQYF. The DNA of the CDR3 is TGCAGCGCCGGCCAGGGGGCGGACCAAGAGACCCAGTACTTC.

This clonotype was counted ten times or more. The junction departs from the called germline gene at one end, perhaps through a read error. V usage is TRBV20-1 and J usage is TRBJ2-7; 7 bases align to TRBD1. The CDR3 is 15 amino acids. Germline V gene data show CDR1 as DFQATT and CDR2 as SNEGSKA (reference sequence). CDR3: CSARDAGTAPYEQYF. CDR3 nucleotides: TGCAGTGCTCGAGATGCCGGGACAGCGCCCTACGAGCAGTACTTC.

This clonotype appeared a few times. V and J are TRBV9 and TRBJ2-1; D is tentatively TRBD1 or TRBD2 (5 bases each). From germline, CDR1 is SGDLS and CDR2 YYNGEE. Trimming took off 2 bases at V and 5 bases at J, with 14 bases between the two ends. The CDR3 is 15 amino acids. The CDR3 spells CASSVGTQKHNEQFF. The CDR3 coding sequence is TGTGCCAGCAGCGTGGGGACCCAGAAACACAATGAGCAGTTCTTC.